Listed here are 28 T cell receptor beta chains from one sample, sequenced in a study of blood T cell repertoires in COVID-19 (TCRdb year 2020). To prepare the library, the immunoSEQ multiplex PCR assay was applied. Not all clones reach the TCRdb copy of this immuneACCESS table, which keeps in-frame sequences only. Checked studies attribute under half of the gap to unresolved V genes and leave the rest unexplained. The sample records some 49,000 clones, roughly 80% of which are singletons. 10% to 15% of the sample goes to the ten largest clones. The sequenced sample was peripheral blood. These receptors all stem from a human donor in a cohort sampled during active COVID-19.

The chain recombines TRBV11-3 with TRBJ2-7; 9 nucleotides match TRBD1. This CDR3 region has 14 residues. Germline lookup yields CDR1 SGHNT and CDR2 YENEEA. Trimming cost V 3 bases and J 6 bases; bases outside gene matches: 6. The CDR3 bases are TGTGCCAGCAGCTTCTCCGGGACAGGGAGCGAGCAGTACTTC. It translates to CASSFSGTGSEQYF.

CDR3 sequence reads: CASSAGGPQETQYF. CDR3 nucleotides: TGTGCCAGCAGCGCCGGGGGGCCACAAGAGACCCAGTACTTC. This chain connects TRBV5-4 to TRBJ2-5, with D perhaps matching TRBD2 (7 bases). There are 14 residues in the CDR3. V shed 4 bases and J shed 2 bases, with 12 bases lying between them. CDR1 and CDR2 from the germline V gene are SGHNT and YYREEE (reference sequence).

In its sample, this clone was seen once. The chain combines TRBV27 with TRBJ1-1, with TRBD1 identical over 7 bases. The J segment lost 3 bases and the V segment lost 8 bases, leaving 9 bases of the junction unmatched. The CDR3 runs to 14 residues. CDR1 is MNHEY and CDR2 is SMNVEV in the germline V gene (reference sequence). The CDR3 region has the DNA TGTGCCAGCTCATGGGACAGTCGTTACACTGAAGCTTTCTTT. It yields the protein CASSWDSRYTEAFF.

In this sample, this clone turned up a few times. The chain links TRBV6-6 to TRBJ2-7, with D possibly TRBD2 on 5 matching bases. Germline loops: CDR1 MNHNY, CDR2 SVGAGI (reference sequence). V was trimmed by 5 bases and J by 0 bases, leaving 14 bases between them. The CDR3 extends over 15 amino acids. The CDR3 is CASSNRDSSSYEQYF. CDR3 sequence (DNA): TGTGCCAGCAGTAACCGGGATTCAAGCTCCTACGAGCAGTACTTC.

V and J are TRBV20-1 and TRBJ1-2; a possible D gene is TRBD1 (6 bases). V lost 3 bases and J 0 bases, leaving 14 bases between the germline ends. There are 15 residues in the CDR3. Germline values: CDR1 DFQATT, CDR2 SNEGSKA (reference sequence). This CDR3 reads CSASPPTGANYGYTF. The CDR3 nucleotides are TGCAGTGCTAGTCCCCCGACAGGAGCTAACTATGGCTACACCTTC.

The chain links TRBV29-1 to TRBJ1-1, with a possible D match to TRBD1 (6 bases). The CDR3 covers 13 residues. V gave up 7 bases and J gave up 5 bases, with 17 bases separating them. Germline-derived CDR1 and CDR2 are SQVTM and ANQGSEA. The CDR3 bases are TGCAGCGGGGGCACAACAGGGATGACTGAAGCTTTCTTT. Protein: CSGGTTGMTEAFF.

The rearrangement uses TRBV5-4 and TRBJ1-1; 7 bases map to TRBD1. Germline V gene data show CDR1 as SGHNT and CDR2 as YYREEE (reference sequence). The CDR3 contains 14 residues. V gave up 2 bases and J gave up 5 bases; unmatched junction bases: 6. The CDR3 DNA reads TGTGCCAGCAGCTTCCAGACAGGGAGGACTGAAGCTTTCTTT. Amino acid sequence: CASSFQTGRTEAFF.

The chain is built from TRBV7-3 and TRBJ2-7; D possibly corresponds to TRBD1 (5 bases). The germline V gene encodes CDR1 SGHTA and CDR2 FQGTGA. The CDR3 sequence is 13 residues long. Trimming took off 5 bases at V and 3 bases at J, with 11 bases between the two ends. This chain's CDR3 is CASSQGLYYEQYF. CDR3 sequence (DNA): TGTGCCAGCAGCCAGGGTTTATACTACGAGCAGTACTTC.

The chain links TRBV27 to TRBJ2-7, with D possibly being TRBD2 (6 bases). From germline, CDR1 is MNHEY and CDR2 SMNVEV (reference sequence). The CDR3 runs 15 residues. Trimming shortened V by 7 bases and J by 2 bases, and 18 bases separated the two germline ends. The CDR3 loop is CASTPRGESTYEQYF. CDR3 coding DNA: TGTGCCAGCACCCCCCGCGGGGAAAGCACCTACGAGCAGTACTTC.

In its sample, this clone is medium-sized (0.01 to 0.1%). This chain uses TRBV6-2 or TRBV6-3 with TRBJ2-5, with 10 bases fitting TRBD1. The V gene's germline CDR1 is MNHEY and CDR2 SVGEGT. The CDR3 runs to 15 residues. With 4 bases clipped from V and 5 bases from J, the junction kept 7 bases outside the gene matches. The CDR3 is CASSSPPDRGETQYF. The CDR3 DNA is TGTGCCAGCAGTTCCCCCCCGGACAGGGGGGAGACCCAGTACTTC.

V is TRBV4-1 and J is TRBJ2-7, with D uncertain. Between the trimmed V and J ends, which lost 4 bases and 6 bases, there was a span of 10 bases. Germline-derived CDR1 and CDR2 are MGHRA and YSYEKL. The CDR3 is made up of 12 amino acids. The CDR3 nucleotides read TGCGCCAGCAGCCGACTCGGCGGCGAGCAGTACTTC. This gives the protein CASSRLGGEQYF.

The chain couples TRBV2 to TRBJ1-4; TRBD1 aligns across 8 bases. This CDR3 spans 15 amino acids. Trimming removed 6 bases from V and 8 bases from J; junction bases left unmatched: 11. Germline CDR1 is SNHLY and CDR2 is FYNNEI. In DNA form, the CDR3 reads TGTGCCAGCAGGCCATCGACAGGGGTACGAGAAAAACTGTTTTTT. Translating gives CASRPSTGVREKLFF.

The chain combines TRBV6-4 with TRBJ1-1; D gene ambiguous. CDR1 and CDR2 from the germline V gene are MRHNA and SNTAGT. V was cut by 2 bases and J by 2 bases, with 12 bases left in between. CDR3 size: 15 residues. In nucleotides, the CDR3 is TGTGCCAGCAGTGACACCCGACGGGGTAACACTGAAGCTTTCTTT. This translates into CASSDTRRGNTEAFF.

The chain recombines TRBV24-1 with TRBJ1-1; tentatively, D is TRBD1 (5 bases). There are 14 residues in the CDR3. With 5 bases removed from V and 1 base from J, the gap between germline ends came to 10 bases. CDR1 is KGHDR and CDR2 is SFDVKD in the germline V gene. The CDR3 reads CATSGGAKNTEAFF. CDR3 nucleotide sequence: TGTGCCACCAGTGGTGGGGCAAAGAACACTGAAGCTTTCTTT.

V usage is TRBV6-1 and J usage is TRBJ2-5; 8 bases fit TRBD1. V shed 2 bases, J shed 2 bases, and the junction held 13 bases outside the gene matches. The CDR3 is 18 residues long. Germline V gene data show CDR1 as MNHNS and CDR2 as SASEGT. CDR3 sequence: CASSEQFGQGALQETQYF. In nucleotides, the CDR3 is TGTGCCAGCAGTGAACAATTCGGACAGGGCGCCTTACAAGAGACCCAGTACTTC.

This clone was detected only once. The chain joins TRBV7-3 to TRBJ1-6; D is possibly TRBD1 (6 bases). The germline V and J ends were trimmed by 5 bases and 6 bases, with 14 bases remaining between them. CDR1 and CDR2 from the germline V gene are SGHTA and FQGTGA. The CDR3 runs 15 residues. CDR3 residues: CASSALGAGNSPLHF. CDR3 coding DNA: TGTGCCAGCAGCGCCCTGGGGGCAGGTAATTCACCCCTCCACTTT. Together with reference TRBV7-3 and TRBJ1-6, the CDR3 gives the full variable domain: GAGVSQTPSNKVTEKGKYVELRCDPISGHTALYWYRQSLGQGPEFLIYFQGTGAADDSGLPNDRFFAVRPEGSVSTLKIQRTERGDSAVYLCASSALGAGNSPLHFGNGTRLTVT.

CDR3 loop: CASSLESYTEAFF. For the CDR3, the DNA is TGTGCCAGCAGCCTTGAGAGTTACACTGAAGCTTTCTTT. V is TRBV9 and J is TRBJ1-1; no clear D gene. The CDR3 runs 13 residues. Per germline, CDR1 SGDLS and CDR2 YYNGEE. V was cut by 4 bases and J by 3 bases, with 10 bases left in between.

This chain joins TRBV29-1 and TRBJ1-1, with 7 bases fitting TRBD1. Germline V gives CDR1 SQVTM, CDR2 ANQGSEA. The CDR3 length is 14 residues. V was clipped by 6 bases and J by 4 bases; unmatched bases: 11. CDR3 sequence: CSVSLQGLGTEAFF. CDR3 bases: TGCAGCGTGAGCCTACAGGGGCTGGGCACTGAAGCTTTCTTT.

DNA of the CDR3: TGTGCCAGCAGCCACAATACCGGGACAGGGGGTTCACCCCTCCACTTT. Encoded protein: CASSHNTGTGGSPLHF. The chain links TRBV7-9 to TRBJ1-6, with 11 bases that match TRBD1. Germline V CDR1 and CDR2: SEHNR, FQNEAQ (reference sequence). The CDR3 sequence is 16 residues long. The V gene end was trimmed by 5 bases and the J gene end by 9 bases; junction bases not matched to a gene: 9.

The chain is built from TRBV21-1 and TRBJ1-1. TRBV21-1 is assigned pseudogene status. The CDR3 totals 14 residues. The CDR3 bases are TGTGCCAGCAGCAAGAGGCTGGGGGGCACTGAAGCTTTCTTT. This encodes CASSKRLGGTEAFF.

This chain joins TRBV4-3 and TRBJ2-2; D possibly corresponds to TRBD1 (5 bases). The CDR3 has 14 residues. V lost 0 bases and J 7 bases, leaving 9 bases between the germline ends. Germline CDR1 is LGHNA and CDR2 is YSLEER. The CDR3 region has the DNA TGCGCCAGCAGCCAAGAAGCAGGGAACGGGGAGCTGTTTTTT. This sequence encodes CASSQEAGNGELFF.

The table lists this clone with a few counts. The genes are TRBV27 and TRBJ1-6; D might be TRBD1 (5 bases). Between the trimmed V and J ends, which lost 4 bases and 0 bases, there was a span of 13 bases. There are 17 residues in the CDR3. The germline V gene encodes CDR1 MNHEY and CDR2 SMNVEV (reference sequence). The CDR3, as DNA: TGTGCCAGCAGTTATCGACGAGACAGCTCCTATAATTCACCCCTCCACTTT. Amino acids: CASSYRRDSSYNSPLHF.

The chain is built from TRBV11-2 and TRBJ1-1, with 10 bases aligning to TRBD1. This CDR3 is built from 14 residues. The V and J ends lost 5 bases and 5 bases, in that order; junction bases with no gene match: 5. Germline V gives CDR1 SGHAT, CDR2 FQNNGV. CDR3 in amino acids: CASSPGQGRTEAFF. CDR3 in DNA: TGTGCCAGCAGCCCGGGACAGGGGAGGACTGAAGCTTTCTTT.

This clone showed up just once. The V call is TRBV7-2, the J call TRBJ1-1, with 9 bases fitting TRBD1. The CDR3 is 16 amino acids. With 3 bases clipped from V and 1 base from J, the junction kept 6 bases outside the gene matches. Germline-derived CDR1 and CDR2 are SGHTA and FQGNSA. The CDR3 region is CASSFGPGQGNTEAFF. The CDR3 DNA reads as TGTGCCAGCAGCTTTGGCCCGGGACAGGGGAACACTGAAGCTTTCTTT.

The chain links TRBV28 to TRBJ2-6, with D possibly being TRBD1 (6 bases). CDR3 length: 17 amino acids. Germline V gene sequence: CDR1 MDHEN, CDR2 SYDVKM. The V end lost 6 bases, the J end lost 0 bases, and 15 bases lay between the germline ends. In DNA, the CDR3 is TGTGCCAGCAGGGTCAGGGGCCCCAGCTCTGGGGCCAACGTCCTGACTTTC. Encoded protein: CASRVRGPSSGANVLTF.

The chain combines TRBV10-3 with TRBJ1-2, with D unresolved. Germline V gene sequence: CDR1 ENHRY, CDR2 SYGVKD. This CDR3 contains 15 residues. V shed 3 bases and J shed 4 bases, with 15 bases lying between them. CDR3 region: CAISDERREGYGYTF. The CDR3 region has the DNA TGTGCCATCAGTGACGAGAGAAGAGAGGGCTATGGCTACACCTTC.

The chain joins TRBV7-2 to TRBJ1-2, with unresolved D. The CDR3 has 14 residues. Trimming left V 1 base short and J 5 bases short, with 11 bases between. Germline CDR1 reads SGHTA; CDR2 reads FQGNSA. The CDR3 loop is CASSLGAARYGYTF. The CDR3 DNA is TGTGCCAGCAGCTTAGGGGCAGCACGGTATGGCTACACCTTC.

The V and J genes are TRBV5-1 and TRBJ1-1, with D unresolved. The CDR3 loop spans 12 amino acids. Trimming took off 0 bases at V and 4 bases at J, with 4 bases between the two ends. Germline assignment: CDR1 SGHRS and CDR2 YFSETQ. CDR3 sequence: CASSLDITEAFF. The CDR3 region has the DNA TGCGCCAGCAGCTTGGATATCACTGAAGCTTTCTTT.